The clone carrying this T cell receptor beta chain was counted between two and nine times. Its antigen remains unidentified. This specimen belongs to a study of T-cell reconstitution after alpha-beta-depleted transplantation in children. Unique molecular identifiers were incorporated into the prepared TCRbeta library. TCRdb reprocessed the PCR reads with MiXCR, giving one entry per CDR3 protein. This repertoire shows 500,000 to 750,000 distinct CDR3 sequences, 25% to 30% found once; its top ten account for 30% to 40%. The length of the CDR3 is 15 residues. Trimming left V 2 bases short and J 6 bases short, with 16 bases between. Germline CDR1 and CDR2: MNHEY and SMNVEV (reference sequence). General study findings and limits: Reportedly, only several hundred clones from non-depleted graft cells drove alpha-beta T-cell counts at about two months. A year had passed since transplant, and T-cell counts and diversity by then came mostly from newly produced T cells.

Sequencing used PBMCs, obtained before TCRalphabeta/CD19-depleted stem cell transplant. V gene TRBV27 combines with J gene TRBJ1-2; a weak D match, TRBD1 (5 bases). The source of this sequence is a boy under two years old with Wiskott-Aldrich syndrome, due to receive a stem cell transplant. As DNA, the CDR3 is TGTGCCAGCAGTTTAAGGGCGGGCAGGGAGGATGGCTACACCTTC. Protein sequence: CASSLRAGREDGYTF.